A single sample is the source of the 16 T cell receptor beta chains below, sequenced in a study of early T cells in non-severe SARS-CoV-2 infection (TCRdb year 2021). The method was 5' RACE. The sequencer was a NextSeq 500. TCRdb passed the public sequencing reads through fastp at Q25 and MiXCR, retaining productive beta sequences. Rows matching on CDR3 protein sequence are summarized as one entry with the most common DNA and genes. In all, the sample holds more than 55,000 distinct CDR3 sequences, and around 9% of those were seen once. The ten largest make up around 17% of the sample. Source material: whole blood. The receptors derive from an adult who was a healthcare worker with PCR-confirmed SARS-CoV-2 infection or an uninfected control (not recorded which).

This clonotype was seen many times. The V gene is TRBV12-3 or TRBV12-4, the J gene TRBJ2-1; 8 bases align to TRBD2. This CDR3 has 15 residues. The junction had 12 bases not matched to a gene; V was cut back by 5 bases and J by 9 bases. Written as DNA, the CDR3 is TGTGCCAGCAGTCGTACCGGGACTAGGTCAAGTGAGCAGTTCTTC. This translates into CASSRTGTRSSEQFF.

The chain carries TRBV6-2 or TRBV6-3 and TRBJ2-3; tentatively, D is TRBD2 (5 bases). Germline-derived CDR1 and CDR2 are MNHEY and SVGEGT. The V gene lost 1 base and the J gene lost 2 bases, with 7 bases spanning the gap. The CDR3 covers 14 residues. In DNA, the CDR3 is TGTGCCAGCAGTTACTTGGAGGCCACAGATACGCAGTATTTT. This gives the protein CASSYLEATDTQYF.

The rearrangement joins TRBV7-2 to TRBJ2-5; no reliable D call. The germline V gene encodes CDR1 SGHTA and CDR2 FQGNSA. The CDR3 contains 14 residues. The V end lost 2 bases, the J end lost 6 bases, and 13 bases lay between the germline ends. CDR3 DNA: TGTGCCAGCAGCTTATTGGCTACCAAGCAGACCCAGTACTTC. This translates into CASSLLATKQTQYF.

This clonotype was detected a few times. The chain combines TRBV7-2 with TRBJ1-2; perhaps TRBD1 as D (5 bases). The CDR3 sequence is 16 residues long. V dropped 1 base and J dropped 6 bases, with 18 bases sitting between them. Germline CDR1 reads SGHTA; CDR2 reads FQGNSA. In DNA, the CDR3 is TGTGCCAGCAGCTTAGGCCCATTCGGGGGAGGAAATGGCTACACCTTC. Its translation is CASSLGPFGGGNGYTF.

At least ten counts were recorded for this clonotype. The V gene is TRBV6-5, the J gene TRBJ2-7; 7 bases agree with TRBD2. CDR1 is MNHEY, CDR2 SVGAGI, per germline. The CDR3 has 16 amino acids. Unmatched junction bases numbered 7, after V lost 2 bases and J lost 0 bases. The CDR3 DNA reads TGTGCCAGCAGTTACGTCGGGCCTAGCGGCTCCTACGAGCAGTACTTC. It is translated as CASSYVGPSGSYEQYF.

This clonotype was counted ten times or more. The V and J genes are TRBV30 and TRBJ1-2; TRBD1 matches 8 bases. Germline V gene sequence: CDR1 GTSNPN, CDR2 SVGIG (reference sequence). The CDR3 has 12 residues. The V and J ends lost 1 base and 6 bases, in that order; junction bases with no gene match: 1. The CDR3 loop is CAWSGQGHGYTF. The DNA of the CDR3 is TGTGCCTGGAGTGGACAGGGGCATGGCTACACCTTC. The whole variable domain, filled in from reference TRBV30 and TRBJ1-2, reads SQTIHQWPATLVQPVGSPLSLECTVEGTSNPNLYWYRQAAGRGLQLLFYSVGIGQISSEVPQNLSASRPQDRQFILSSKKLLLSDSGFYLCAWSGQGHGYTFGSGTRLTVV.

This clonotype occurred many times. J is TRBJ1-4 and V is TRBV28; 8 nucleotides match TRBD1. Looked up from germline, CDR1 is MDHEN and CDR2 is SYDVKM. V shed 7 bases and J 7 bases; nucleotides not matched to a gene: 17. This CDR3 is built from 17 residues. The CDR3 region has the DNA TGTGCCAGCACCCAAGGGGGGAAGACAGGGGATAGTGAAAAACTGTTTTTT. Translated: CASTQGGKTGDSEKLFF.

This clonotype was seen only a few times. This chain joins TRBV29-1 and TRBJ1-1; a possible D gene is TRBD1 (6 bases). Trimming took off 4 bases at V and 0 bases at J, with 12 bases between the two ends. The germline V gene has CDR1 SQVTM and CDR2 ANQGSEA. This CDR3 is built from 14 residues. The DNA of the CDR3 is TGCAGCGTTGGTGCAGGGGCCATGAACACTGAAGCTTTCTTT. Translated: CSVGAGAMNTEAFF.

This clonotype was found a few times. V gene TRBV6-1 combines with J gene TRBJ2-2; 9 bases map to TRBD2. In germline, CDR1 is MNHNS, CDR2 SASEGT. The CDR3 runs 15 residues. Losses at the gene ends were 4 bases for V and 3 bases for J; bases not matched to a gene: 3. As DNA, the CDR3 is TGTGCCAGCAGTGTAATAGCGGGAGACACCGGGGAGCTGTTTTTT. Its protein product is CASSVIAGDTGELFF.

This clonotype appeared a few times. The rearrangement joins TRBV29-1 to TRBJ2-7; D could derive from TRBD1 or TRBD2 (5 bases each). Germline V gene sequence: CDR1 SQVTM, CDR2 ANQGSEA. Trimming stripped 1 base from V and 2 bases from J, with 15 bases between. This CDR3 is built from 15 residues. Here the CDR3 DNA reads TGCAGCGTTGAAGGGCACGGGACGGGTACCTACGAGCAGTACTTC. Translated: CSVEGHGTGTYEQYF.

The gene calls are TRBV7-2 and TRBJ2-1; 9 nucleotides align to TRBD2. The CDR3 is 15 residues long. The germline V gene has CDR1 SGHTA and CDR2 FQGNSA. The V gene end was trimmed by 1 base and the J gene end by 4 bases; junction bases not matched to a gene: 2. The CDR3 reads CASSLGLADYNEQFF. The CDR3 region has the DNA TGTGCCAGCAGCTTAGGACTAGCGGATTACAATGAGCAGTTCTTC.

This clonotype was observed at least ten times. The genes are TRBV11-1 and TRBJ2-6; 7 bases map to TRBD2. The J segment lost 5 bases and the V segment lost 3 bases, leaving 7 bases of the junction unmatched. The CDR3 is 16 residues long. Germline V gene data show CDR1 as SGHAT and CDR2 as FQDESV (reference sequence). CDR3 DNA sequence: TGTGCCAGCAGCTTGCCAGGGAGGGCGCGGGCCAACGTCCTGACTTTC. Translating it yields CASSLPGRARANVLTF.

This clonotype was seen at least ten times. This chain links TRBV29-1 with TRBJ1-3; D unresolved. V lost 5 bases to trimming and J lost 4 bases, with 12 bases between them. The CDR3 totals 13 residues. The germline gives CDR1 SQVTM, CDR2 ANQGSEA. CDR3 in DNA: TGCAGCGTTTCGGATTCGTGGGGAAACACCATATATTTT. Translated, it gives CSVSDSWGNTIYF.

To note about this clonotype: Since a much larger clone is just one base distant, this may be a read error. The rearrangement links TRBV20-1 to TRBJ2-7; D possibly uses TRBD1 or TRBD2 (5 bases each). Germline CDR1 is DFQATT and CDR2 is SNEGSKA (reference sequence). This CDR3 spans 15 amino acids. The CDR3 DNA reads TGCAGTGCTAGAGCTTTCGGGACCAGCTCCTACGGGCAGTACTTC. This translates into CSARAFGTSSYGQYF.

The gene calls are TRBV18 and TRBJ2-2, with a tentative D call TRBD2 (5 bases). V lost 3 bases, J lost 2 bases, and 13 bases lay in between. CDR1 and CDR2 (germline): KGHSH, LQKENI. CDR3 size: 16 residues. The CDR3 region has the DNA TGTGCCAGCTCACCGTTCGGTAGCGAAAACACCGGGGAGCTGTTTTTT. Protein sequence: CASSPFGSENTGELFF.

This clonotype was seen many times. The genes are TRBV24-1 and TRBJ2-3; D may be TRBD1 or TRBD2 (6 bases each). The CDR3 length is 15 residues. V was cut by 3 bases and J by 9 bases, with 18 bases left in between. Germline values: CDR1 KGHDR, CDR2 SFDVKD. The CDR3 loop reads CATSDPSGAVDTQYF. For the CDR3, the DNA is TGTGCCACCAGTGATCCGTCGGGGGCGGTGGACACGCAGTATTTT.